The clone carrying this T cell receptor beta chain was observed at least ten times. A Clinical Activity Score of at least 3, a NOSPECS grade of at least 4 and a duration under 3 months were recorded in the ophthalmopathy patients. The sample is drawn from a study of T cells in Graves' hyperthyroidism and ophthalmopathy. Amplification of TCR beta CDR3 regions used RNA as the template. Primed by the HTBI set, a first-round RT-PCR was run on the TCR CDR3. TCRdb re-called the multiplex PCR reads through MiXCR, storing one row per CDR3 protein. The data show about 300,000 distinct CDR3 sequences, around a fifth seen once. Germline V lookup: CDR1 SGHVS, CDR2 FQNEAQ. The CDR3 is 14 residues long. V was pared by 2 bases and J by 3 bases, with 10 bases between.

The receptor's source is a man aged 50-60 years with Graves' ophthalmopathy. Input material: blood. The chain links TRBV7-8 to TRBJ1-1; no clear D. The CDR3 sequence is CASSLRTPDTEAFF. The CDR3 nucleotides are TGTGCCAGCAGCTTAAGGACCCCCGACACTGAAGCTTTCTTT.